These T cell receptor beta chains were read from a single sample in a study of T cells in Graves' hyperthyroidism and ophthalmopathy. TCRdb re-analysed the multiplex PCR reads in MiXCR, keeping a single row per CDR3 protein. This sample has roughly 240,000 distinct CDR3 sequences; less than 20% occur once, and the top ten carry 28%. Sequences were obtained from blood. The receptor source for this set is a woman aged 18 to 35 with Graves' ophthalmopathy. Both conserved end residues are part of each CDR3. D genes are given only for firm matches. The size of a clone is reported for some rows only, either as once, few or many, or as a class for expanded clones.

>TRBV29-1|many|TRBJ2-5|.|13
TGCAGCGTTGAAGATTCCGGGCCCGAGACCCAGTACTTC
CSVEDSGPETQYF
>TRBV5-8|many|TRBJ2-7|.|14
TGTGCCAGCAGCTATGGGACACCACCCTACGAGCAGTACTTC
CASSYGTPPYEQYF
>TRBV7-2|many|TRBJ2-5|.|15
TGTGCCAGCAGCTCCCCTGTTTGGGAAATAGGGACCCAGTACTTC
CASSSPVWEIGTQYF
>TRBV13|many|TRBJ1-1|.|12
TGTGCCAGCAGCTTTTTCGGCAGAGAAGCTTTCTTT
CASSFFGREAFF
>TRBV30|many|TRBJ1-1|.|13
TGTGCCTCCCAAGCGGCAGCGAACACTGAAGCTTTCTTT
CASQAAANTEAFF
>TRBV11-3|many|TRBJ2-1|.|13
TGTGCCAGCAGCTTAGATGTGGGAAGGGAGCAGTTCTTC
CASSLDVGREQFF
>TRBV29-1|few|TRBJ2-5|TRBD2|17
TGCAGCGTCTGTTTGATCGGGACTAGCGGGAGGGGTGAGACCCAGTACTTC
CSVCLIGTSGRGETQYF
>TRBV28|many|TRBJ2-1|.|12
TGTGCCAGCAGCTTAATGCTGGATGAGCAGTTCTTC
CASSLMLDEQFF
>TRBV2|many|TRBJ1-5|.|14
TGTGCCAGCAGTGAACATAATAGCAATCAGCCCCAGCATTTT
CASSEHNSNQPQHF
>TRBV12-3/TRBV12-4|.|TRBJ2-1|TRBD2|17
TGTGCCAGCAGCGTCACTAGCGGGGAGGGCTCCTACAATGAGCAGTTCTTC
CASSVTSGEGSYNEQFF
>TRBV12-5|many|TRBJ1-2|.|15
TGTGCTAGTGGTTCAGGGACACAAGCTAACTATGGCTACACCTTC
CASGSGTQANYGYTF
>TRBV7-8|many|TRBJ2-1|TRBD2|15
TGTGCCAGCAGCTTTTTAACTAGCGGGGGGAATGAGCAGTTCTTC
CASSFLTSGGNEQFF
>TRBV3-1|many|TRBJ2-5|TRBD2|16
TGTGCCAGCAGCCGCCGAACCGGGACTAGCGAAGGGACCCAGTACTTC
CASSRRTGTSEGTQYF
>TRBV20-1|many|TRBJ1-4|.|17
TGCAGTGCTCGAACCCCGGTAGGCGGGGGAAGTAATGAAAAACTGTTTTTT
CSARTPVGGGSNEKLFF
>TRBV6-2/TRBV6-3|few|TRBJ1-4|.|16
TGTGCCAGCAGTAACCTAGGGGACGCAGTGGGGGAAAAACTGTTTTTT
CASSNLGDAVGEKLFF
>TRBV6-6|many|TRBJ2-7|TRBD1|18
TGTGCCAGCAGTTACTCGAATAGCGTCTCGACAGGGACATACGAGCAGTACTTC
CASSYSNSVSTGTYEQYF
>TRBV12-5|many|TRBJ1-3|.|14
TGTGCTAGTGGTTTGAGGGAAGAAGGGAACACCATATATTTT
CASGLREEGNTIYF
>TRBV2|many|TRBJ2-3|.|13
TGTGCCAGCAGTGACCGGACCGCAGATACGCAGTATTTT
CASSDRTADTQYF
>TRBV7-2|many|TRBJ2-2|.|16
TGTGCCAGCAAGAAGCACCGGGACTGGGGCACCGGGGAGCTGTTTTTT
CASKKHRDWGTGELFF
>TRBV6-9|once|TRBJ1-1|.|15
TGTGCCAGCAGTTACGGTCTGTCTGGGACGTCTGAAGCTTTCTTT
CASSYGLSGTSEAFF
>TRBV19|many|TRBJ2-5|.|17
TGTGCCAGTAGTCCTGTCCGGCGGACCGGTATACAAGAGACCCAGTACTTC
CASSPVRRTGIQETQYF
>TRBV12-3/TRBV12-4|many|TRBJ2-3|TRBD2|15
TGTGCCAGCAGTTTCGAGCGGGATTGGTCGGATACGCAGTATTTT
CASSFERDWSDTQYF
>TRBV20-1|many|TRBJ1-5|.|14
TGCAGTGCTAGAGATTTGGGGGAGGGTCAGCCCCAGCATTTT
CSARDLGEGQPQHF
>TRBV6-1|many|TRBJ1-2|.|11
TGTGCCAGCAGTGAAGCTGGGGGCTACACCTTC
CASSEAGGYTF
>TRBV5-1|many|TRBJ1-1|.|15
TGCGCCAGCAGCCAGGAAGGGTACCCTGACACTGAAGCTTTCTTT
CASSQEGYPDTEAFF
>TRBV12-5|many|TRBJ2-7|TRBD1|13
TGTGCTAGTGGACTTAGGACAGGCTACGAGCAGTACTTC
CASGLRTGYEQYF
>TRBV20-1|many|TRBJ1-1|.|12
TGCAGTGCTACGCGGGGTAGAGGGAGAGCTTTCTTT
CSATRGRGRAFF
>TRBV12-3/TRBV12-4|many|TRBJ1-2|.|17
TGTGCCAGCAGTTTCTCGTTTTTTGACGGAGCTAACTATGGCTACACCTTC
CASSFSFFDGANYGYTF
>TRBV6-6|many|TRBJ1-2|.|13
TGTGCCAGCAGTTACGGCATTAACTATGGCTACACCTTC
CASSYGINYGYTF
>TRBV5-6|.|TRBJ2-2|.|14
TGTGCCAGCAGCGCGTTAGGGGGCACCGGGGAGCTGTTTTTT
CASSALGGTGELFF
>TRBV19|.|TRBJ1-5|.|14
TGTGCCAGTAGAGCGGAAGGGGGCAATCAGCCCCAGCATTTT
CASRAEGGNQPQHF
>TRBV9|many|TRBJ1-5|TRBD1|15
TGTGCCAGCAGCGTCGGGACAGGGTCATTGCAGCCCCAGCATTTT
CASSVGTGSLQPQHF
>TRBV11-3|many|TRBJ2-1|.|12
TGTGCCAGCAGCCGTCATGACAATGAGCAGTTCTTC
CASSRHDNEQFF
>TRBV5-1|many|TRBJ1-2|.|12
TGCGCCAGCAGCTTGGACACCCTAGGCTACACCTTC
CASSLDTLGYTF